This T cell receptor beta chain was identified during a study of regulatory T cells in long-lasting Graves disease. Study-level information: Over 5 years of antithyroid drugs with positive TSH receptor antibodies was taken to mean persistent Graves' disease.

The authors built TCR beta libraries using iRepertoire HTBI primers and Arm-PCR of CDR3 regions. TCRdb re-analysed the multiplex PCR reads in MiXCR, keeping a single row per CDR3 protein. The repertoire holds approximately 350,000 distinct CDR3 sequences, with approximately 25% as singletons. In this sample, this clonotype turned up many times. Its antigen is not identified. Time point given: persistent/refractory GD, antithyroid drugs over 5 years with positive TRAb. PBMC RNA served as the TCR library source. Notes on the study in general: TRBV28 was favored in persistent disease, as were TRBJ1-2 and TRBJ2-5.

Germline V CDR1 and CDR2: MDHEN, SYDVKM. This CDR3 is built from 15 residues. Trimming removed 6 bases from V and 10 bases from J, with 19 bases in between. The material was peripheral blood mononuclear cells (PBMCs), obtained when the disease was refractory, from a patient treated with antithyroid drugs. The origin of this receptor is a woman in her 40s with Graves disease. The chain carries TRBV28 and TRBJ1-6; TRBD1 is a possible D gene (6 bases). This CDR3 reads CASRMRGQVGSPLHF. The CDR3 DNA reads as TGTGCCAGCAGGATGCGGGGGCAGGTTGGATCACCCCTCCACTTT.